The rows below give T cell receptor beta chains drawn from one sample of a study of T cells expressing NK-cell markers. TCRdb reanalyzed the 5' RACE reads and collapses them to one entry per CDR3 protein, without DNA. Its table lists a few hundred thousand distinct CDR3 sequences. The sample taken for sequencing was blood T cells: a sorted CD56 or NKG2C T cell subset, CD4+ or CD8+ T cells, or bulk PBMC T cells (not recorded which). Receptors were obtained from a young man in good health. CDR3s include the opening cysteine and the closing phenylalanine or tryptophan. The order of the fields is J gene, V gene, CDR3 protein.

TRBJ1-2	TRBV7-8	CASSGGASRNGYTF
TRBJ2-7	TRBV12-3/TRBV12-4	CASSPLAGDSYEQYF
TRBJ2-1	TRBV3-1	CASSHGLGPDEQFF
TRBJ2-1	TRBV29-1	CSVLKGGGVIYEQFF
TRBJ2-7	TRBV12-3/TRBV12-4	CASASGAAYEQYF
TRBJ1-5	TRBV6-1	CASLDSFYQPQHF
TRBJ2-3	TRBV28	CASPPPGSRGKDTQYF
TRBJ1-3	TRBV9	CASSVDLSQGVRHTIYF
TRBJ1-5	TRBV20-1	CSARDRGPYQPQHF
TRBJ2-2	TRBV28	CASLAPRVAGELFF
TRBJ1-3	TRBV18	CASSAGSENTIYF
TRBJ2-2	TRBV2	CASRAGLAGGPSTGELFF
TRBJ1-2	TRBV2	CASRPDRGGYTF
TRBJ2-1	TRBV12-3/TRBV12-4	CASSLSARALSYNEQFF
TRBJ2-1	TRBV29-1	CSVDGGTNNEQFF
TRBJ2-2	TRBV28	CASRDDRGVGELFF
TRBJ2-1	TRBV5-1	CASSLRTSGSEQFF
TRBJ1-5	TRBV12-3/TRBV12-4	CASRLGQGYNQPQHF
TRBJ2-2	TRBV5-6	CASSLGVFIDLAGELFF
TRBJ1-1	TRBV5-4	CASSPGGDTEAFF
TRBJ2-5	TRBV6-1	CASSPNFDRAGETQYF
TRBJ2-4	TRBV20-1	CSASTEDRGRDIQYF
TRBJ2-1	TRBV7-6	CASSLYPHTSGTPYNEQFF
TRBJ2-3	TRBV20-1	CSARDVGDYTDTQYF
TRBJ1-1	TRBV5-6	CASSLSPRTEAFF
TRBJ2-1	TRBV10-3	CAISEYTLRDNEQFF
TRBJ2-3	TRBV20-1	CSARGGTGPSTDTQYF
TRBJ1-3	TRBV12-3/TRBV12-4	CASSLSSGNTIYF
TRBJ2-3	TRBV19	CASGLAGTDTQYF
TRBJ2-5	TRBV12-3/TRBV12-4	CASRSLAPETQYF
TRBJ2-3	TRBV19	CASSIQSGTTDTQYF
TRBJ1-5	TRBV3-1	CASSQGTGIPNQPQHF
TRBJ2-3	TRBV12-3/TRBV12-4	CADRGADTQYF
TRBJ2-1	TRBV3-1	CASRQGGRALNEQFF
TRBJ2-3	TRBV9	CASSVAPGGTGDTQYF
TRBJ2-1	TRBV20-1	CSARDQAFHNEQFF
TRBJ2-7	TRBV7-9	CASSLLRDWDEQYF
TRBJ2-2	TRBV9	CASSVGGGSTGELFF
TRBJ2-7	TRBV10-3	CAIAGTGHPYEQYF
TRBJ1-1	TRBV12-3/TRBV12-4	CASSLRGGFGTEAFF
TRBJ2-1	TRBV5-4	CASSAPRGSYNEQFF
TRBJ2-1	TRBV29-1	CSVCLAQYYNEQFF
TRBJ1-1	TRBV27	CASSLFDGYTEAFF
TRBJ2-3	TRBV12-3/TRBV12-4	CASSTVRADTQYF
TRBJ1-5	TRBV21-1	CASSKAEGTRGQPQHF
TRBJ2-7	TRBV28	CASSQAGYEQYF
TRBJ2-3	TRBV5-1	CASSSLGGGSTDTQYF
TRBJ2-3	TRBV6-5	CASSLIQGSTDTQYF
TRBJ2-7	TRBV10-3	CAISEEGTTYEQYF
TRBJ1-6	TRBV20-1	CSASWGVDSPLHF
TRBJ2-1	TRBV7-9	CASSPLWSGANEQFF
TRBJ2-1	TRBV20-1	CSASARGRSYNEQFF
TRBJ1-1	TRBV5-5	CASSTDRLNTEAFF
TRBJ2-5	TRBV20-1	CSARLPRGSQETQYF
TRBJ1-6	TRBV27	CASSLEVGPLHF
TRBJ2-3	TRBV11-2	CASSLDLRGLTQYF
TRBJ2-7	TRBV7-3	CASISPWGRGGIEQYF
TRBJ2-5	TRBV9	CASSVGRRDRHQETQYF